These 6 T cell receptor beta chains were sequenced from one sample in a study of CD8 T cells in ankylosing spondylitis. Study-level results: Seven to nine highly homologous variants formed a TCR beta motif that appeared characteristic of ankylosing spondylitis blood.

Which antigens these TCRs recognize remains unknown. TCRdb re-derived calls from the 5' RACE reads in MiXCR, one entry per CDR3 protein. In the table there are over 600,000 distinct CDR3 sequences, over 15% of which are singletons. The sample comprised blood, either unsorted or a sorted T cell fraction (not recorded which). These TCRs come from a male donor with ankylosing spondylitis.

The chain recombines TRBV7-2 with TRBJ1-3; D gene uncertain. V was pared by 1 base and J by 1 base, with 11 bases between. Looked up from germline, CDR1 is SGHTA and CDR2 is FQGNSA. The CDR3 runs to 16 residues. The CDR3 protein is CASSLDYSKSGNTIYF. CDR3 bases: TGTGCCAGCAGCTTAGATTACAGCAAGTCTGGAAACACCATATATTTT. Filled out from reference TRBV7-2 and TRBJ1-3, the complete variable domain reads GAGVSQSPSNKVTEKGKDVELRCDPISGHTALYWYRQSLGQGLEFLIYFQGNSAPDKSGLPSDRFSAERTGGSVSTLTIQRTQQEDSAVYLCASSLDYSKSGNTIYFGEGSWLTVV.

The rearrangement uses TRBV20-1 and TRBJ1-2; tentatively, D is TRBD1 (5 bases). Trimming removed 0 bases at V and 4 bases at J, with 12 bases between. This CDR3 has 14 amino acids. Per the germline V gene, CDR1 is DFQATT and CDR2 is SNEGSKA (reference sequence). CDR3 bases: TGCAGTGCTAGAGACAGGGTTGGGGGCTATGGCTACACCTTC. This translates into CSARDRVGGYGYTF.

This sequence joins TRBV12-3 or TRBV12-4 and TRBJ2-3; no reliable D call. The CDR3 sequence is 14 residues long. V shed 2 bases and J shed 1 base, with 7 bases lying between them. The CDR3 loop is CASSLSTGTDTQYF. The CDR3 DNA follows: TGTGCCAGCAGTTTATCAACAGGCACAGATACGCAGTATTTT.

This clonotype was counted between two and nine times. DNA of the CDR3: TGTGCCATCAGTGGGGGGCTAGCGGATGGCTACACCTTC. As protein: CAISGGLADGYTF. This chain connects TRBV10-3 to TRBJ1-2; D perhaps matches TRBD1 (6 bases). This CDR3 contains 13 residues. V gave up 4 bases and J gave up 6 bases, with 12 bases separating them. Germline-derived CDR1 and CDR2 are ENHRY and SYGVKD.

This rearrangement joins TRBV12-3 or TRBV12-4 to TRBJ2-1, with 7 bases aligning to TRBD2. V was pared by 4 bases and J by 7 bases, with 4 bases of the junction left unmatched. The CDR3 consists of 13 residues. In DNA form, the CDR3 reads TGTGCCAGCAGTTGGGGGGGTCGGAATGAGCAGTTCTTC. The encoded protein is CASSWGGRNEQFF.

This clonotype occurred a few times. The chain joins TRBV20-1 to TRBJ2-4, with D possibly TRBD1 on 6 matching bases. Germline-derived CDR1 and CDR2 are DFQATT and SNEGSKA (reference sequence). V lost 7 bases, J lost 3 bases, and 19 bases lay in between. The CDR3 contains 15 residues. The CDR3: CSGETGGVGKNIQYF. The CDR3 DNA follows: TGCAGTGGGGAGACAGGTGGCGTCGGCAAAAACATTCAGTACTTC.